The rows below give T cell receptor beta chains drawn from one sample of a study of blood T cells in healthy people across ages. TCRdb reanalysed the 5' RACE reads using MiXCR and keeps one entry per CDR3 protein. The top ten hold less than 20% of the sample, which has a few hundred thousand distinct CDR3 sequences, roughly a quarter seen once. The sample was blood. These receptors originate from a woman aged 65 to 85 in good health. CDR3s include the opening cysteine and the closing phenylalanine or tryptophan. A D gene is named only where the DNA matches it firmly. Clone size is given for some rows only: seen once, a few or many times, or a class if the clone is expanded.

J gene,D gene,V gene,clone size,CDR3 DNA,CDR3 protein
TRBJ1-2,-,TRBV4-3,few,TGCGCCAGCAGCGGGTCAGTAGGGCCCCACTATGGCTACACCTTC,CASSGSVGPHYGYTF
TRBJ1-6,TRBD1,TRBV12-3/TRBV12-4,few,TGTGCCAGCAGTTGGGACAGGATTAATTCACCCCTCCACTTT,CASSWDRINSPLHF
TRBJ2-4,TRBD2,TRBV6-2/TRBV6-3,few,TGTGCCAGCATTTTAGCGGGGGCTGCTACCAAAAACATTCAGTACTTC,CASILAGAATKNIQYF
TRBJ2-3,TRBD2,TRBV12-3/TRBV12-4,few,TGTGCCAGCAGTTTACAAGCGGGGGCGGGACCAGATACGCAGTATTTT,CASSLQAGAGPDTQYF
TRBJ2-2,-,TRBV28,-,TGTGCCAGCACCTGGGGGCTAGCAGACACCGGGGAGCTGTTTTTT,CASTWGLADTGELFF
TRBJ2-3,TRBD2,TRBV5-1,few,TGCGCCAGCAGCACGGGTGTAGATAGCGGGGAGGCAGATACGCAGTATTTT,CASSTGVDSGEADTQYF
TRBJ2-3,TRBD1,TRBV12-3/TRBV12-4,-,TGTGCCAGCAGTTTAGAGACTGGACAGGGGGCGGATACGCAGTATTTT,CASSLETGQGADTQYF
TRBJ1-2,-,TRBV12-3/TRBV12-4,-,TGTGCCAGCATCTTTAGAGGGGGGTCTGGCTACACCTTC,CASIFRGGSGYTF
TRBJ1-4,-,TRBV5-1,few,TGCGCCAGCAGCTTGGAGGCCGGACAGCGAGAAAAACGGTTTTTT,CASSLEAGQREKRFF
TRBJ2-3,-,TRBV5-1,few,TGCGCCAGCAGCTTGGGCGGGGCTCGCACAGATACGCAGTATTTT,CASSLGGARTDTQYF
TRBJ2-1,TRBD2,TRBV9,-,TGTGCCAGCAGCGCTATAGGGCGGGGGGCCTACAATGAGCAGTTCTTC,CASSAIGRGAYNEQFF
TRBJ1-1,-,TRBV5-5,-,TGTGCCAGCAGCCGCGGTACGGTGAACACTGAAGCTTTCTTT,CASSRGTVNTEAFF
TRBJ1-4,TRBD1,TRBV27,few,TGTGCCAGCAGTTCCTACAGGGGCCGTAATGAAAAACTGTTTTTT,CASSSYRGRNEKLFF
TRBJ1-1,-,TRBV6-1,-,TGTGCCAGCTCCCCCCAGGCACTGGGGACTGAAGCTTTCTTT,CASSPQALGTEAFF
TRBJ2-7,-,TRBV12-5,few,TGTGCTAGTGGTCGGTTCTACGAGCAGTACTTC,CASGRFYEQYF
TRBJ1-2,-,TRBV4-2,few,TGTGCCAGCAGCCAAGAAAGGTGGAGTGGCTACACCTTC,CASSQERWSGYTF
TRBJ1-5,-,TRBV14,few,TGTGCCAGCAGCCAAACGGGTATGGGGCAGCCCCAGCATTTT,CASSQTGMGQPQHF
TRBJ1-4,TRBD1,TRBV9,few,TGTGCCAGCAGCGTGGGACAGCCAGCAGAAAAACTGTTTTTT,CASSVGQPAEKLFF
TRBJ1-2,-,TRBV7-2,once,TGTGCCAGCAGCTTAGTTCAGGGTGAGGATGGCTACACCTTC,CASSLVQGEDGYTF
TRBJ1-2,TRBD1,TRBV6-5,-,TGTGCCAGCAGACCCGGACAGGCCCAATATGGCTACACCTTC,CASRPGQAQYGYTF
TRBJ1-2,-,TRBV20-1,-,TGCAGTGCCGTGACAGGTACCACTAACTATGGCTACACCTTC,CSAVTGTTNYGYTF
TRBJ2-7,TRBD1,TRBV20-1,few,TGCAGTGCTAGAGCCCTGGGTACAGGGGAAACCTACGAGCAGTACTTC,CSARALGTGETYEQYF
TRBJ2-7,-,TRBV6-5,-,TGTGCCAGCAGTTACTCGCGTGCCCGACAGTCCTACGAGCAGTACTTC,CASSYSRARQSYEQYF
TRBJ1-4,TRBD1,TRBV4-2,-,TGTGCCAGCAGCCAACCACAGGGGGTGAATGAAAAACTGTTTTTT,CASSQPQGVNEKLFF
TRBJ2-6,-,TRBV20-1,-,TGCAGTGCTAGACCCGACTCTGGGGCCAACGTCCTGACTTTC,CSARPDSGANVLTF
TRBJ2-5,-,TRBV7-2,few,TGTGCCAGCAGCTCCGGCGGGACTCTCCAAGAGACCCAGTACTTC,CASSSGGTLQETQYF
TRBJ2-5,TRBD1,TRBV28,-,TGTGCCAGCAGTTTTCCCCCGACAGGGAAATTTGGGACCCAGTACTTC,CASSFPPTGKFGTQYF
TRBJ2-5,-,TRBV7-2,-,TGTGCCAGCAGCCAGGGAAGGACGGGAGAGACCCAGTACTTC,CASSQGRTGETQYF
TRBJ1-2,-,TRBV6-2/TRBV6-3,-,TGTGCCAGCAGTAACCTCGGGGGCTACACCTTC,CASSNLGGYTF
TRBJ1-1,-,TRBV18,-,TGTGCCAGCTCCTCTACCTCGGTTAACACTGAAGCTTTCTTT,CASSSTSVNTEAFF
TRBJ2-1,TRBD2,TRBV11-1,-,TGTGCCAGCAGCCCTAAACTAGCGGGGACGTACAATGAGCAGTTCTTC,CASSPKLAGTYNEQFF
TRBJ2-1,-,TRBV7-2,-,TGTGCCAGCAGTTTAGCGCAGCAAAATGAGCAGTTCTTC,CASSLAQQNEQFF
TRBJ2-7,-,TRBV6-1,-,TGTGCCAGCAGTGAAAAAGCCGGGGGGCTAGGAGAGCAGTACTTC,CASSEKAGGLGEQYF
TRBJ1-2,-,TRBV20-1,-,TGCAGTGCTAGGGCGGGTACCTATGGCTACACCTTC,CSARAGTYGYTF
TRBJ1-1,-,TRBV18,-,TGTGCCAGCTCAGCGGGACCGGAGAACACTGAAGCTTTCTTT,CASSAGPENTEAFF